A single sample is the source of the 32 T cell receptor beta chains below, sequenced in a study of T cell responses to AZD1222 COVID-19 vaccine. TCRdb keeps only in-frame clones here, not all; method: immunoSEQ multiplex PCR. This table holds 200,000 to 250,000 clones, about 93% found once. Sequencing used peripheral blood, obtained on day 0 of MenACWY control vaccination. Receptors were obtained from an adult in good health.

This clone has just a few counts. The genes are TRBV6-5 and TRBJ2-1; D unclear. This CDR3 spans 13 amino acids. The germline V gene encodes CDR1 MNHEY and CDR2 SVGAGI. Trimming pared 0 bases from V and 2 bases from J, leaving 2 bases between. CDR3 in amino acids: CASSYSPYNEQFF. The CDR3 DNA follows: TGTGCCAGCAGTTACTCTCCCTACAATGAGCAGTTCTTC.

V and J are TRBV6-2 or TRBV6-3 and TRBJ1-5; 7 bases align to TRBD1. With 2 bases clipped from V and 4 bases from J, the junction kept 14 bases outside the gene matches. CDR1 is MNHEY and CDR2 is SVGEGT in the germline V gene. The CDR3 spans 18 residues. CDR3 in DNA: TGTGCCAGCAGTTACCTTCCTAGGGGGCTTGGGTCTAATCAGCCCCAGCATTTT. This sequence encodes CASSYLPRGLGSNQPQHF.

The rearrangement joins TRBV6-5 to TRBJ1-3; no firm D call. V was cut by 4 bases and J by 3 bases, with 13 bases left in between. CDR1 is MNHEY and CDR2 is SVGAGI in the germline V gene. The CDR3 runs to 15 residues. The CDR3: CASSSPRGHGNTIYF. CDR3 DNA sequence: TGTGCCAGCAGTTCCCCCCGGGGTCATGGAAACACCATATATTTT.

The chain employs TRBV30 and TRBJ2-7; D unresolved. Germline-derived CDR1 and CDR2 are GTSNPN and SVGIG (reference sequence). The CDR3 is made up of 14 amino acids. V lost 0 bases and J lost 0, with 9 bases in between. Here the CDR3 reads CAWSVQSSSYEQYF. The CDR3 DNA reads as TGTGCCTGGAGTGTACAAAGTAGCTCCTACGAGCAGTACTTC.

The CDR3 region has the DNA TGTGCCAGCAGTTACCTAGCAGGCACAAACTATGGCTACACCTTC. Its translation: CASSYLAGTNYGYTF. The chain employs TRBV6-5 and TRBJ1-2; D is unresolved. Trimming took 2 bases from V and 2 from J, leaving 12 bases between them. From germline, CDR1 is MNHEY and CDR2 SVGAGI. This CDR3 region has 15 residues.

The chain links TRBV7-9 to TRBJ1-1; 7 bases match TRBD1. The V gene's germline CDR1 is SEHNR and CDR2 FQNEAQ (reference sequence). This CDR3 has 15 residues. With V trimmed by 3 bases and J by 4 bases, 8 bases remained unmatched. CDR3 DNA sequence: TGTGCCAGCAGCTTTAGCCCGACAGGGAGCACTGAAGCTTTCTTT. This translates into CASSFSPTGSTEAFF.

This clone was picked up one time. V is TRBV21-1 and J is TRBJ2-7. TRBV21-1 is assigned pseudogene status. The CDR3 length is 14 residues. CDR3 coding DNA: TGTGCCAGCCTGGTTGAGGGGACCTCCTACGAGCAGTACTTC. Its protein product is CASLVEGTSYEQYF.

This sequence joins TRBV7-9 and TRBJ2-3; D gene uncertain. Per germline, CDR1 SEHNR and CDR2 FQNEAQ (reference sequence). There are 11 residues in the CDR3. Trimming shortened V by 8 bases and J by 4 bases, and 7 bases separated the two germline ends. CDR3 sequence (DNA): TGTGCCAGCTGGTTCGCAGATACGCAGTATTTT. Translating it yields CASWFADTQYF.

CDR3 protein: CASSLDASNQPQHF. The CDR3 nucleotides are TGTGCCAGCAGCTTAGATGCGAGCAATCAGCCCCAGCATTTT. The V gene is TRBV7-2, the J gene TRBJ1-5, with D unclear. Trimming removed 1 base from V and 1 base from J, with 5 bases in between. This CDR3 is 14 amino acids long. Germline V gives CDR1 SGHTA, CDR2 FQGNSA.

This chain joins TRBV2 and TRBJ1-5; 7 bases line up with TRBD1. CDR1 SNHLY and CDR2 FYNNEI come from the germline V gene. V shed 5 bases, J shed 7 bases, and the junction held 5 bases outside the gene matches. The CDR3 sequence is 13 residues long. The CDR3 nucleotides are TGTGCCAGCAGTCAAGGGACAGAACAGCCCCAGCATTTT. Amino acids: CASSQGTEQPQHF.

The chain carries TRBV2 and TRBJ2-7; tentative D call: TRBD1 (5 bases). CDR3 length: 15 amino acids. In germline, CDR1 is SNHLY, CDR2 FYNNEI. V was pared by 5 bases and J by 3 bases, with 17 bases between. Here the CDR3 reads CASSPGTGRFYEQYF. The CDR3 DNA reads as TGTGCCAGCAGTCCAGGCACAGGACGCTTCTACGAGCAGTACTTC.

This clone showed up just once. J is TRBJ2-7 and V is TRBV3-1 (or the pseudogene TRBV3-2), with D perhaps matching TRBD1 or TRBD2 (5 bases each). Germline V CDR1 and CDR2: LGHDT, YNNKEL (reference sequence). The ends were cut back, 3 bases at V and 6 bases at J, with 24 bases in the middle. This CDR3 comprises 17 residues. CDR3 bases: TGTGCCAGCAGCCACTATGGATCTCAGCGGCCCGGGGCCGAGCAGTACTTC. Its protein is CASSHYGSQRPGAEQYF.

V usage is TRBV6-5 and J usage is TRBJ2-5; 7 positions agree with TRBD2. Trimming at V came to 5 bases and at J to 5 bases, leaving 11 bases not matched to a gene. The CDR3 covers 15 residues. Germline CDR1 is MNHEY and CDR2 is SVGAGI. CDR3 sequence reads: CASSTGTIGGETQYF. The CDR3 bases are TGTGCCAGCAGTACCGGGACTATAGGCGGGGAGACCCAGTACTTC.

This clone was observed once. This chain connects TRBV3-1 (or the pseudogene TRBV3-2) to TRBJ2-7; a possible D gene is TRBD2 (5 bases). CDR3 length equals 15 residues. Trimming left V 1 base short and J 2 bases short, with 12 bases between. Germline V gives CDR1 LGHDT, CDR2 YNNKEL (reference sequence). DNA of the CDR3: TGTGCCAGCAGCCAAGGGTTAGCGCAAGCCTACGAGCAGTACTTC. Its protein product is CASSQGLAQAYEQYF.

The V call is TRBV29-1, the J call TRBJ1-5; TRBD1 aligns across 7 bases. The CDR3 covers 14 residues. The germline CDR1 and CDR2 sequences are SQVTM and ANQGSEA. With V trimmed by 5 bases and J by 4 bases, 8 bases remained unmatched. CDR3: CSVSGTEGNQPQHF. In DNA form, the CDR3 reads TGCAGCGTTTCGGGGACAGAAGGGAATCAGCCCCAGCATTTT.

This clone has a single count. This chain connects TRBV14 to TRBJ2-2, with D possibly being TRBD1 (5 bases). This CDR3 is 15 amino acids long. Germline CDR1 is SGHDN and CDR2 is FVKESK. Trimming removed 8 bases at V and 1 base at J, with 14 bases between. The CDR3 sequence is CASRARTLNTGELFF. CDR3 sequence (DNA): TGTGCCAGCCGGGCGCGGACACTGAACACCGGGGAGCTGTTTTTT.

In this sample, this clone turned up once. The CDR3 coding sequence is TGTGCCAGCAGCCCCGGGGCAGTGCTTGAAGCTTTCTTT. Translated, it gives CASSPGAVLEAFF. The chain is built from TRBV14 and TRBJ1-1, with D possibly TRBD1 on 5 matching bases. The V end was cut by 4 bases, the J end by 7 bases, with 13 bases between. The CDR3 contains 13 residues. Germline V gene data show CDR1 as SGHDN and CDR2 as FVKESK.

This chain links TRBV19 with TRBJ2-7; 7 nucleotides align to TRBD1. The V gene's germline CDR1 is LNHDA and CDR2 SQIVND (reference sequence). The CDR3 extends over 15 amino acids. The junction had 5 bases not matched to a gene; V was cut back by 1 base and J by 2 bases. The CDR3 region has the DNA TGTGCCAGTAGTATAGTGGGACAGAAAACCTACGAGCAGTACTTC. Its translation: CASSIVGQKTYEQYF.

The chain uses TRBV12-3 or TRBV12-4 and TRBJ1-4; possible D gene TRBD1, 6 bases. Trimming removed 8 bases from V and 3 bases from J, with 10 bases in between. The CDR3 spans 13 residues. This CDR3 is CASADRANEKLFF. In nucleotides, the CDR3 is TGTGCCAGCGCGGACAGAGCTAATGAAAAACTGTTTTTT.

The rearrangement joins TRBV24-1 to TRBJ2-3, with no clear D. Trimming removed 7 bases at V and 4 bases at J, with 14 bases between. CDR1 and CDR2 from the germline V gene are KGHDR and SFDVKD. This CDR3 has 14 residues. The CDR3: CATRAPVGSDTQYF. The CDR3 coding sequence is TGTGCCACCAGGGCACCCGTCGGGTCAGATACGCAGTATTTT.

The rearrangement uses TRBV2 and TRBJ1-1; D gene unclear. This CDR3 is 11 amino acids long. Deletions cut 3 bases from V and 7 bases from J, with 6 bases between. CDR1 is SNHLY and CDR2 is FYNNEI in the germline V gene. CDR3 amino acids: CASSDYSEAFF. For the CDR3, the DNA is TGTGCCAGCAGTGACTACAGTGAAGCTTTCTTT.

The chain has TRBV7-2 and TRBJ1-2; D unclear. The CDR3 contains 14 residues. Germline V gene sequence: CDR1 SGHTA, CDR2 FQGNSA. Trimming pared 0 bases from V and 4 bases from J, leaving 9 bases between. DNA for the CDR3: TGTGCCAGCAGCTTAGCGGCTGGACCCTATGGCTACACCTTC. Amino acids: CASSLAAGPYGYTF.

The rearrangement uses TRBV28 and TRBJ2-7, with D possibly being TRBD1 or TRBD2 (5 bases each). CDR1 is MDHEN and CDR2 is SYDVKM in the germline V gene. The V and J ends lost 1 base and 0 bases respectively, with 10 bases between them. The CDR3 loop spans 15 amino acids. CDR3 loop: CASSLYGTASYEQYF. The CDR3 coding sequence is TGTGCCAGCAGTTTATACGGGACCGCCTCCTACGAGCAGTACTTC.

The chain uses TRBV2 and TRBJ1-6; 9 nucleotides align to TRBD1. The junction had 6 bases not matched to a gene; V was cut back by 3 bases and J by 9 bases. Germline values: CDR1 SNHLY, CDR2 FYNNEI. The CDR3 extends over 15 amino acids. The CDR3 spells CASSDERTGVSPLHF. The CDR3, as DNA: TGTGCCAGCAGTGATGAGAGGACAGGGGTTTCACCCCTCCACTTT.

This chain uses TRBV29-1 with TRBJ1-1; TRBD1 might be the D (5 bases). The CDR3 length is 14 residues. Trimming cost V 0 bases and J 6 bases, with 14 bases left between them. CDR1 and CDR2 from the germline V gene are SQVTM and ANQGSEA. The CDR3 region is CSVEEGRGTAEAFF. Written as DNA, the CDR3 is TGCAGCGTTGAAGAAGGAAGGGGTACCGCTGAAGCTTTCTTT.

The CDR3 DNA follows: TGTGCCAGCAGCCAGCAGGGGGTGAACACTGAAGCTTTCTTT. Residues: CASSQQGVNTEAFF. The rearrangement uses TRBV3-1 (or the pseudogene TRBV3-2) and TRBJ1-1; TRBD1 matches at 7 bases. With V trimmed by 3 bases and J by 0 bases, 1 base remained unmatched. Germline V gene lookup returns CDR1 LGHDT and CDR2 YNNKEL (reference sequence). The CDR3 length is 14 residues.

This rearrangement joins TRBV5-4 to TRBJ1-1; tentative D call: TRBD1 (5 bases). This CDR3 is 14 amino acids long. V lost 4 bases and J lost 6, with 16 bases in between. Germline V lookup: CDR1 SGHNT, CDR2 YYREEE (reference sequence). The CDR3 here is CASSPAGMVAEAFF. The CDR3, as DNA: TGTGCCAGCAGCCCCGCAGGGATGGTAGCTGAAGCTTTCTTT.

The rearrangement links TRBV3-1 (or the pseudogene TRBV3-2) to TRBJ1-1, with D unclear. V dropped 1 base and J dropped 1 base, with 7 bases sitting between them. This CDR3 region has 14 residues. Germline assignment: CDR1 LGHDT and CDR2 YNNKEL (reference sequence). The CDR3 sequence is CASSQGTTNTEAFF. In nucleotides, the CDR3 is TGTGCCAGCAGCCAAGGCACCACGAACACTGAAGCTTTCTTT.

The rearrangement joins TRBV4-1 to TRBJ1-6; 10 bases align to TRBD1. J was trimmed by 10 bases and V by 4 bases; bases with no gene match: 13. The germline CDR1 and CDR2 sequences are MGHRA and YSYEKL. The CDR3 contains 17 residues. CDR3 sequence reads: CASSLYTGTGELSPLHF. The CDR3 nucleotides are TGCGCCAGCAGCCTATATACCGGGACAGGGGAGTTATCACCCCTCCACTTT.

The gene calls are TRBV20-1 and TRBJ1-1, with D hard to call. V dropped 5 bases and J dropped 5 bases, with 6 bases sitting between them. This CDR3 spans 10 amino acids. Germline-derived CDR1 and CDR2 are DFQATT and SNEGSKA (reference sequence). The CDR3 sequence: CSALDTEAFF. The CDR3 DNA reads TGCAGTGCTCTCGATACTGAAGCTTTCTTT.

The chain is built from TRBV27 and TRBJ1-2, with 12 nucleotides matching TRBD1. There are 15 residues in the CDR3. Germline V CDR1 and CDR2: MNHEY, SMNVEV (reference sequence). The V segment lost 3 bases and the J segment 8 bases; nucleotides outside the gene matches: 7. The CDR3 DNA reads TGTGCCAGCAGTTTTGAGGGACAGGGGGCGGGAGGCTACACCTTC. This encodes CASSFEGQGAGGYTF.

CDR3 loop: CASSIGTDRLGHTEAFF. DNA of the CDR3: TGTGCCAGTAGTATCGGAACGGATCGACTTGGGCACACTGAAGCTTTCTTT. The chain couples TRBV19 to TRBJ1-1; no clear D gene. The germline V gene encodes CDR1 LNHDA and CDR2 SQIVND (reference sequence). This CDR3 contains 17 residues. Trimming pared 3 bases from V and 3 bases from J, leaving 20 bases between.